The clone carrying this T cell receptor beta chain was found many times. Arm-PCR of CDR3 regions and iRepertoire HTBI primers were used to build TCR beta libraries. One entry per CDR3 protein, called by TCRdb with MiXCR from the multiplex PCR reads. This sample has under 400,000 distinct CDR3 sequences; over 15% occur once, and the top ten carry about 27%. Time point here: newly diagnosed GD, antithyroid drugs for less than 3 months. Preparation of the TCR library used RNA extracted from PBMCs. Graves' disease diagnosis was established per American Thyroid Association guidelines. CDR1 is SGDLS, CDR2 YYNGEE, per germline. The CDR3 has 14 amino acids. The V end lost 0 bases, the J end lost 1 base, and 5 bases lay between the germline ends. The data are from a study of regulatory T cells in long-lasting Graves disease. These sequences were also reported in another study, on T cells in Graves' hyperthyroidism and ophthalmopathy. That paper adds: The HTBI set primed first-round TCR CDR3 RT-PCR.

The gene calls are TRBV9 and TRBJ1-5; D is uncertain. This sequence originates from a man in his forties with Graves disease. The material sequenced was peripheral blood mononuclear cells (PBMCs), taken at new diagnosis, from a patient treated with antithyroid drugs. CDR3 in DNA: TGTGCCAGCAGCGTAGAGGACAGCAATCAGCCCCAGCATTTT. Translating gives CASSVEDSNQPQHF.